The 30 T cell receptor beta chains below all came from one sample that was sequenced in a study of regulatory T cells in long-lasting Graves disease. Building of the TCR beta libraries involved iRepertoire HTBI primers and Arm-PCR of CDR3 regions. TCRdb ran MiXCR on the multiplex PCR reads and lists one entry per CDR3 protein. The table records some 350,000 distinct CDR3 sequences, about 16% of them present only once. Specified time point: newly diagnosed GD, antithyroid drugs for less than 3 months. Making the TCR library involved RNA that had been extracted from PBMCs. This same sample was also taken into another study, of T cells in Graves' hyperthyroidism and ophthalmopathy.

Sequenced material: peripheral blood mononuclear cells (PBMCs), taken at new diagnosis, from a patient treated with antithyroid drugs. These receptors all come from a woman aged 18 to 35 with Graves disease.

This clonotype was seen ten or more times. The chain combines TRBV27 with TRBJ2-7; no clear D. Germline V CDR1 and CDR2: MNHEY, SMNVEV (reference sequence). The V end was cut by 4 bases, the J end by 0 bases, with 10 bases between. The CDR3 loop spans 14 amino acids. This chain's CDR3 is CASSSHGSSYEQYF. CDR3 nucleotides: TGTGCCAGCAGTTCCCACGGATCCTCCTACGAGCAGTACTTC.

This clonotype was found many times. This chain connects TRBV20-1 to TRBJ2-2; D might be TRBD2 (7 bases). The CDR3 extends over 15 amino acids. Per the germline V gene, CDR1 is DFQATT and CDR2 is SNEGSKA (reference sequence). The V end lost 3 bases, the J end lost 0 bases, and 11 bases lay between the germline ends. The CDR3 reads CSARGGGSNTGELFF. CDR3 nucleotide sequence: TGCAGTGCTAGGGGCGGGGGCTCGAACACCGGGGAGCTGTTTTTT.

On this clonotype: Given a much more abundant clone one base away, this may be a read error. The CDR3 carries no conserved terminal phenylalanine or tryptophan, so it likely arises from a read error. V is TRBV30 and J is TRBJ2-7; tentatively, D is TRBD1 or TRBD2 (5 bases each). Germline lookup yields CDR1 GTSNPN and CDR2 SVGIG (reference sequence). The CDR3 has 15 amino acids. The V and J ends lost 2 bases and 1 base respectively, with 15 bases between them. CDR3 DNA: TGTGCCTGGAGTCGTCGGGACCGAATGTCCTACGAGCAGTACCTC. Protein sequence: CAWSRRDRMSYEQYL.

The rearrangement links TRBV10-1 to TRBJ1-2; 12 positions match TRBD1. This CDR3 spans 13 amino acids. V was pared by 4 bases and J by 10 bases, with 4 bases of the junction left unmatched. CDR1 is WNHNN and CDR2 is SYGVQD in the germline V gene (reference sequence). CDR3 nucleotide sequence: TGCGCCAGCAGTGCCGGGACAGGGGGCACCTACACCTTC. Its protein is CASSAGTGGTYTF.

This clonotype was recorded at least ten times. V is TRBV28 and J is TRBJ2-5; 7 bases agree with TRBD1. The CDR3 contains 13 residues. V shed 6 bases and J 4 bases; nucleotides not matched to a gene: 5. The germline V gene encodes CDR1 MDHEN and CDR2 SYDVKM. DNA for the CDR3: TGTGCCAGCAGAAACAGGGGCCCAGAGACCCAGTACTTC. Its translation: CASRNRGPETQYF.

The V call is TRBV10-3, the J call TRBJ1-2; the match to TRBD1 covers 9 bases. This CDR3 region has 13 residues. The germline V gene has CDR1 ENHRY and CDR2 SYGVKD. V lost 10 bases and J lost 4; bases outside the gene matches: 7. The CDR3 coding sequence is TGTGCCAATGGACAGGGGAGACCCTATGGCTACACCTTC. Translating it yields CANGQGRPYGYTF.

V usage is TRBV5-1 and J usage is TRBJ2-1, with 9 bases identical to TRBD2. The CDR3 extends over 13 amino acids. V was pared by 0 bases and J by 13 bases, with 5 bases of the junction left unmatched. The germline CDR1 and CDR2 sequences are SGHRS and YFSETQ. This chain's CDR3 is CASSLGGLAGQFF. In DNA form, the CDR3 reads TGCGCCAGCAGCTTGGGGGGGCTAGCGGGACAGTTCTTC.

This clonotype was recorded many times. This sequence joins TRBV28 and TRBJ2-2; D is undetermined. V lost 4 bases, J lost 0 bases, and 12 bases lay in between. This CDR3 spans 16 amino acids. CDR1 is MDHEN, CDR2 SYDVKM, per germline. The CDR3 nucleotides read TGTGCCAGCAGTTCCCCCAGAACAGCGAACACCGGGGAGCTGTTTTTT. This codes for CASSSPRTANTGELFF.

The table lists this clonotype with a few counts. This chain joins TRBV7-3 and TRBJ1-2, with TRBD1 identical over 10 bases. Germline V CDR1 and CDR2: SGHTA, FQGTGA. With 4 bases clipped from V and 2 bases from J, the junction kept 4 bases outside the gene matches. The CDR3 has 15 amino acids. DNA for the CDR3: TGTGCCAGCAGCTCCTCGGACAGGGGGAACTATGGCTACACCTTC. It specifies CASSSSDRGNYGYTF.

This clonotype was counted a few times. This sequence joins TRBV30 and TRBJ2-1; 7 nucleotides align to TRBD2. Germline-derived CDR1 and CDR2 are GTSNPN and SVGIG (reference sequence). CDR3 size: 15 residues. J gave up 4 bases and V 1 base, and 7 bases lay outside the gene matches. The CDR3 DNA sequence: TGTGCCTGGAGTGGGGGGGGGGACCCGTACAATGAGCAGTTCTTC. This codes for CAWSGGGDPYNEQFF.

This clonotype was detected many times. This chain links TRBV7-3 with TRBJ2-1; D ambiguous. The germline gives CDR1 SGHTA, CDR2 FQGTGA. The CDR3 spans 13 residues. V lost 5 bases and J lost 6, with 11 bases in between. The CDR3 nucleotides are TGTGCCAGCAGCCCCGGGCGGTCCAATGAGCAGTTCTTC. Protein sequence: CASSPGRSNEQFF.

This clonotype was observed a few times. The J gene is TRBJ2-3, the V gene TRBV9; unclear D gene. The V gene lost 3 bases and the J gene lost 2 bases, with 10 bases spanning the gap. Germline lookup yields CDR1 SGDLS and CDR2 YYNGEE. This CDR3 is built from 14 residues. The DNA for the CDR3 is TGTGCCAGCAGCGCCGCAATCCCCACAGATACGCAGTATTTT. It is translated as CASSAAIPTDTQYF.

This clonotype was recorded many times. The chain employs TRBV2 and TRBJ1-5; no firm D call. Deletions cut 8 bases from V and 1 base from J, with 9 bases between. This CDR3 comprises 13 residues. Germline-derived CDR1 and CDR2 are SNHLY and FYNNEI. CDR3 residues: CASGRVSNQPQHF. The CDR3 DNA follows: TGTGCCAGCGGAAGGGTGAGCAATCAGCCCCAGCATTTT. Together with reference TRBV2 and TRBJ1-5, the CDR3 gives the full variable domain: EPEVTQTPSHQVTQMGQEVILRCVPISNHLYFYWYRQILGQKVEFLVSFYNNEISEKSEIFDDQFSVERPDGSNFTLKIRSTKLEDSAMYFCASGRVSNQPQHFGDGTRLSIL.

The table lists this clonotype with many counts. An end of the junction does not agree with germline; a read error may underlie this. The chain combines TRBV5-1 with TRBJ2-7; either TRBD1 or TRBD2 may fit D (6 bases each). CDR1 SGHRS and CDR2 YFSETQ come from the germline V gene. This CDR3 has 13 residues. In DNA, the CDR3 is TGTGCCAGCAGCTTGGACCAGGGGAGGGAGCAGTACTTC. Translation: CASSLDQGREQYF.

This clonotype was counted ten times or more. An end of the junction does not agree with germline; a read error may underlie this. The chain couples TRBV5-1 to TRBJ2-3; D not certain. In germline, CDR1 is SGHRS, CDR2 YFSETQ. CDR3 length equals 14 residues. CDR3 loop: CASSLETGTDTQYF. The CDR3 DNA reads as TGTGCCAGCAGCTTAGAAACAGGCACAGATACGCAGTATTTT.

This clonotype was counted a few times. V and J are TRBV27 and TRBJ1-3; 8 bases are a match to TRBD1. V shed 6 bases and J 0 bases; nucleotides not matched to a gene: 10. The CDR3 contains 17 residues. CDR1 and CDR2 (germline): MNHEY, SMNVEV (reference sequence). The CDR3 loop is CASSSDREHFSGNTIYF. In DNA, the CDR3 is TGTGCCAGCAGCTCGGACAGGGAACACTTCTCTGGAAACACCATATATTTT.

There are many counts of this clonotype. The CDR3 region is CASSSLQGNQPQHF. In DNA, the CDR3 is TGTGCCAGCAGCTCGTTACAGGGCAATCAGCCCCAGCATTTT. The chain combines TRBV5-5 with TRBJ1-5; tentative D call: TRBD1 (5 bases). CDR1 is SGHKS, CDR2 YYEKEE, per germline (reference sequence). V was pared by 3 bases and J by 2 bases, with 9 bases between. This CDR3 is built from 14 residues.

This clonotype was observed many times. This chain connects TRBV7-3 to TRBJ2-3, with 10 bases that match TRBD1. The CDR3 has 17 amino acids. Germline values: CDR1 SGHTA, CDR2 FQGTGA. V gave up 0 bases and J gave up 3 bases; unmatched junction bases: 6. The CDR3 region is CASSLTFGTGVTDTQYF. CDR3 coding DNA: TGTGCCAGCAGCTTAACGTTCGGGACAGGGGTAACAGATACGCAGTATTTT.

Ten or more counts support this clonotype. Here the CDR3 DNA reads TGCGCCAGCAGCCCTGGATCAGGGGGCGTGACTGGGGCCAACGTCCTGACTTTC. Protein sequence: CASSPGSGGVTGANVLTF. The gene calls are TRBV5-1 and TRBJ2-6, with 8 bases fitting TRBD1. The CDR3 spans 18 residues. From germline, CDR1 is SGHRS and CDR2 YFSETQ. Unmatched junction bases numbered 11, after V lost 4 bases and J lost 2 bases.

Only a few counts were recorded for this clonotype. The chain recombines TRBV3-1 with TRBJ2-2; D is undetermined. Germline loops: CDR1 LGHDT, CDR2 YNNKEL (reference sequence). V lost 7 bases to trimming and J lost 3 bases, with 9 bases between them. The CDR3 is 13 amino acids. The CDR3 bases are TGTGCCAGCACGAGCAGATACACCGGGGAGCTGTTTTTT. Translation: CASTSRYTGELFF.

This sequence joins TRBV6-1 and TRBJ2-1, with 9 nucleotides matching TRBD2. After removal of 9 bases from V and 10 bases from J, the junction contained 7 bases not matched to a gene. CDR1 is MNHNS and CDR2 is SASEGT in the germline V gene. This CDR3 comprises 12 residues. The CDR3 sequence is CASEGLATEQFF. The CDR3 region has the DNA TGTGCCAGTGAGGGACTAGCAACGGAGCAGTTCTTC.

Many counts were recorded for this clonotype. The chain recombines TRBV7-3 with TRBJ2-3; 7 nucleotides line up with TRBD1. Germline CDR1 SGHTA, CDR2 FQGTGA. The CDR3 contains 14 residues. Trimming cost V 6 bases and J 0 bases; bases outside gene matches: 3. CDR3 coding DNA: TGTGCCAGCAGACTGGGACAGAGCACAGATACGCAGTATTTT. Translated: CASRLGQSTDTQYF.

This clonotype was counted many times. The chain joins TRBV5-1 to TRBJ2-7; 9 bases align to TRBD1. The germline V gene encodes CDR1 SGHRS and CDR2 YFSETQ. The CDR3 has 17 amino acids. J lost 5 bases, V lost 4 bases, and 16 bases had no gene match. Here the CDR3 reads CASSKDLGTGRPNEQYF. CDR3 coding DNA: TGCGCCAGCAGCAAGGACCTCGGGACAGGGCGTCCGAACGAGCAGTACTTC.

J is TRBJ2-1 and V is TRBV19; tentatively, D is TRBD1 or TRBD2 (6 bases each). The assigned J gene may be wrong: the sequence end matches TRBJ2-3 better. Germline CDR1 reads LNHDA; CDR2 reads SQIVND (reference sequence). The length of the CDR3 is 11 residues. The CDR3 bases are TGTGCCAGTAAGAAGGGGGGCATGCAGTATTTT. Translation gives CASKKGGMQYF.

This chain joins TRBV5-1 and TRBJ2-7; weak D call: TRBD1 (5 bases). Germline loops: CDR1 SGHRS, CDR2 YFSETQ. This CDR3 is 15 amino acids long. The germline V and J ends were trimmed by 6 bases and 2 bases, with 18 bases remaining between them. CDR3 in DNA: TGCGCCAGCAATCCCCCACAGGTGATCCCCTACGAGCAGTACTTC. Its protein is CASNPPQVIPYEQYF.

CDR3: CASTHRGQGDEQYF. CDR3 coding DNA: TGTGCCAGCACCCACCGAGGACAGGGGGACGAGCAGTACTTC. The J gene is TRBJ2-7, the V gene TRBV3-1; 10 nucleotides agree with TRBD1. The length of the CDR3 is 14 residues. Germline CDR1 reads LGHDT; CDR2 reads YNNKEL (reference sequence). J gave up 5 bases and V 7 bases, and 8 bases lay outside the gene matches.

This clonotype was seen at least ten times. The chain combines TRBV30 with TRBJ2-7, with TRBD1 identical over 11 bases. Germline loops: CDR1 GTSNPN, CDR2 SVGIG (reference sequence). The J segment lost 2 bases and the V segment lost 3 bases, leaving 3 bases of the junction unmatched. There are 14 residues in the CDR3. In DNA, the CDR3 is TGTGCCTGGAGCTGGGACAGGGGGACCTACGAGCAGTACTTC. Its translation: CAWSWDRGTYEQYF.

There are many counts of this clonotype. The V gene is TRBV9, the J gene TRBJ1-2; TRBD1 matches 7 bases. From germline, CDR1 is SGDLS and CDR2 YYNGEE. Trimming at V came to 3 bases and at J to 8 bases, leaving 7 bases not matched to a gene. CDR3 length equals 13 residues. The CDR3 region is CASSERQGGGYTF. DNA of the CDR3: TGTGCCAGCAGCGAGCGACAGGGTGGCGGCTACACCTTC. The entire variable domain, with the rest obtained from reference TRBV9 and TRBJ1-2, is as follows: DSGVTQTPKHLITATGQRVTLRCSPRSGDLSVYWYQQSLDQGLQFLIQYYNGEERAKGNILERFSAQQFPDLHSELNLSSLELGDSALYFCASSERQGGGYTFGSGTRLTVV.

This clonotype was detected only a few times. The chain has TRBV10-2 and TRBJ2-2; D is uncertain. CDR3 length: 17 amino acids. Per germline, CDR1 WSHSY and CDR2 SAAADI. The V end was cut by 7 bases, the J end by 3 bases, with 21 bases between. The CDR3 nucleotides read TGCGCCAGCACTCCGGGTCGCTCGACCCCCGACACCGGGGAGCTGTTTTTT. Its protein product is CASTPGRSTPDTGELFF.

This clonotype was seen at least ten times. The chain combines TRBV5-1 with TRBJ2-1, with 13 bases aligning to TRBD2. V was clipped by 5 bases and J by 4 bases; unmatched bases: 9. CDR3 length: 17 residues. Germline CDR1 and CDR2: SGHRS and YFSETQ. The CDR3, as DNA: TGCGCCAGCAGTTACGGGACTAGCGGGGACAGGTACAATGAGCAGTTCTTC. Its protein is CASSYGTSGDRYNEQFF.